This T cell receptor (beta chain) was recorded in a study of CD8+ T cells in alopecia areata. This clone showed up just a few times. Its antigen is as yet unknown. Overall study results and limits: Lesional scalp, notably in alopecia totalis/universalis, had clonality above that of normal scalp.

Germline loops: CDR1 SEHNR, CDR2 FQNEAQ (reference sequence). The V and J ends lost 3 bases and 2 bases respectively, with 17 bases between them. The CDR3 is 17 amino acids. Investigators isolated RNA and reverse transcribed it into cDNA to act as the sequencing template. Repertoires were generated with immunoSEQ multiplex PCR, while TCRdb's copy carries only in-frame clones and drops some. The sample includes 150,000 to 200,000 clones, 65% to 75% of them seen just once. The receptor's source is a human donor with alopecia areata. V usage is TRBV7-9 and J usage is TRBJ2-4; a possible D gene is TRBD2 (5 bases). This material consisted of CD8+ T cells sorted from blood, taken at week 0. CDR3 region: CASSFPGPAASKNIQYF. The DNA of the CDR3 is TGTGCCAGCAGCTTCCCGGGTCCAGCGGCTTCCAAAAACATTCAGTACTTC. Looking up the rest from reference TRBV7-9 and TRBJ2-4 gives the full variable domain: DTGVSQNPRHKITKRGQNVTFRCDPISEHNRLYWYRQTLGQGPEFLTYFQNEAQLEKSRLLSDRFSAERPKGSFSTLEIQRTEQGDSAMYLCASSFPGPAASKNIQYFGAGTRLSVL.